These 3 T cell receptor beta chains share one sample of origin, sequenced in a study of shared clonotypes between healthy human individuals. Sequenced by immunoSEQ multiplex PCR; TCRdb stores in-frame clones only, minus some. The repertoire holds hundreds of thousands of clones, around 77% seen once, with about 11% in the top ten. Sequencing was done on a sample of PBMCs. All receptors derive from a woman in her 40s in good health. Some clones in this sample may be carry-over from other donors' samples.

The sample holds many counts of this clone. CDR3 in amino acids: CASSQVGQGLFGNTIYF. The CDR3 DNA is TGCGCCAGCAGCCAAGTCGGGCAGGGTCTTTTTGGAAACACCATATATTTT. This chain joins TRBV4-1 and TRBJ1-3, with TRBD1 as a possible D gene (5 bases). The CDR3 runs 17 residues. From germline, CDR1 is MGHRA and CDR2 YSYEKL. Trimming removed 1 base at V and 3 bases at J, with 16 bases between.

This clone appeared a few times. V is TRBV5-1 and J is TRBJ2-3, with D uncertain. The germline V gene encodes CDR1 SGHRS and CDR2 YFSETQ. The length of the CDR3 is 16 residues. V was shortened by 2 bases and J by 4 bases, with 17 bases between the two germline ends. CDR3: CASSLRPSSGADTQYF. The CDR3 nucleotides read TGCGCCAGCAGCTTACGCCCGAGTTCTGGCGCAGATACGCAGTATTTT. Full variable domain (missing parts from reference TRBV5-1 and TRBJ2-3): KAGVTQTPRYLIKTRGQQVTLSCSPISGHRSVSWYQQTPGQGLQFLFEYFSETQRNKGNFPGRFSGRQFSNSRSEMNVSTLELGDSALYLCASSLRPSSGADTQYFGPGTRLTVL.

Notes on this clone: Additional DNA sequences in this sample encode the identical CDR3. The chain joins TRBV15 to TRBJ1-4; TRBD1 agrees at 7 bases. The CDR3 covers 16 residues. The junction had 9 bases not matched to a gene; V was cut back by 3 bases and J by 5 bases. Germline lookup yields CDR1 LNHNV and CDR2 YYDKDF (reference sequence). CDR3 loop: CATSRGTALDNEKLFF. Here the CDR3 DNA reads TGTGCCACCAGCAGGGGGACAGCTCTAGACAATGAAAAACTGTTTTTT.